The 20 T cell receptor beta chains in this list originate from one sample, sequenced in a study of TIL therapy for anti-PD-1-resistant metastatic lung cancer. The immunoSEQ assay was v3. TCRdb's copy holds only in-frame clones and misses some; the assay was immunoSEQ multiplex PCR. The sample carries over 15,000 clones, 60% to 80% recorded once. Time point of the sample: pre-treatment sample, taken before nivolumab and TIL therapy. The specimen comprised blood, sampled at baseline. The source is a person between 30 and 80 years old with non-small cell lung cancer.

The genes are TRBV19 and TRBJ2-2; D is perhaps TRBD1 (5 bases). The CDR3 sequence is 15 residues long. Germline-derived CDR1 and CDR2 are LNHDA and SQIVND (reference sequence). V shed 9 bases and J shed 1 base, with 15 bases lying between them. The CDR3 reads CARDQDTLNTGELFF. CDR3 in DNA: TGTGCCAGGGACCAGGACACCTTGAACACCGGGGAGCTGTTTTTT.

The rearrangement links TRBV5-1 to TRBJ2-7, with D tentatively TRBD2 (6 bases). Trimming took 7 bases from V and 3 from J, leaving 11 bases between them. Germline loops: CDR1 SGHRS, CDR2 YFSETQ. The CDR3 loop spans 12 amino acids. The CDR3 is CASSGSRYEQYF. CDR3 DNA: TGCGCCAGCTCCGGGAGCCGCTACGAGCAGTACTTC.

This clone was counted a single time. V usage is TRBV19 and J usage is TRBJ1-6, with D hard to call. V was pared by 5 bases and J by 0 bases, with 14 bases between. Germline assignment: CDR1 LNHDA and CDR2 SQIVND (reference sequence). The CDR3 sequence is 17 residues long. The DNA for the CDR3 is TGTGCCAGTAGTTTGCAGATCCGAAGCTCCTATAATTCACCCCTCCACTTT. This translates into CASSLQIRSSYNSPLHF.

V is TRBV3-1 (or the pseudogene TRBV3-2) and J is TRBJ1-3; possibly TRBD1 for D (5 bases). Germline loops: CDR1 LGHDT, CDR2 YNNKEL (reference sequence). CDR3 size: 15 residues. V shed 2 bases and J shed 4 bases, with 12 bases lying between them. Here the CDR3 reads CASSQRRGAGNTIYF. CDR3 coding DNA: TGTGCCAGCAGCCAAAGGAGGGGTGCGGGAAACACCATATATTTT.

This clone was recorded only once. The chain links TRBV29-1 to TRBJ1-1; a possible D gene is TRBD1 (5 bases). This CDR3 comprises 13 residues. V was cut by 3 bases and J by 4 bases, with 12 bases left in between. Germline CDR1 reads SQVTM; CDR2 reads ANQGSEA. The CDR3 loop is CSVEGVVITEAFF. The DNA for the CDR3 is TGCAGCGTTGAGGGGGTAGTAATCACTGAAGCTTTCTTT. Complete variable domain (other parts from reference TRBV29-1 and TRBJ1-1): SAVISQKPSRDICQRGTSLTIQCQVDSQVTMMFWYRQQPGQSLTLIATANQGSEATYESGFVIDKFPISRPNLTFSTLTVSNMSPEDSSIYLCSVEGVVITEAFFGQGTRLTVV.

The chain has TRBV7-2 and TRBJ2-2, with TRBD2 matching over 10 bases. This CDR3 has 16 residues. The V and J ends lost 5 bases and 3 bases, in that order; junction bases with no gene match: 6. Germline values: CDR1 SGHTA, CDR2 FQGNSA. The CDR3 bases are TGTGCCAGCAGCGTCGTTAGCGGGGGGTACACCGGGGAGCTGTTTTTT. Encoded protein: CASSVVSGGYTGELFF.

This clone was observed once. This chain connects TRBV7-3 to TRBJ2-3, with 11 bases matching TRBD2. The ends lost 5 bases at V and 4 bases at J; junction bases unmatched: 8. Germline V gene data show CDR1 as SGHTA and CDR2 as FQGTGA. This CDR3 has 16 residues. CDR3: CASSLSGGARADTQYF. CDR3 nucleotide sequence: TGTGCCAGCAGCCTTAGCGGGGGGGCTCGGGCAGATACGCAGTATTTT.

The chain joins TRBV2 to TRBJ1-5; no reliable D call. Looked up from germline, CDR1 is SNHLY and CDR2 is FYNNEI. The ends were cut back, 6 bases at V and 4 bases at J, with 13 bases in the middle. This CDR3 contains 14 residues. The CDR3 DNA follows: TGTGCCAGCAGCAGTAGCCCCCGGAATCAGCCCCAGCATTTT. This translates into CASSSSPRNQPQHF.

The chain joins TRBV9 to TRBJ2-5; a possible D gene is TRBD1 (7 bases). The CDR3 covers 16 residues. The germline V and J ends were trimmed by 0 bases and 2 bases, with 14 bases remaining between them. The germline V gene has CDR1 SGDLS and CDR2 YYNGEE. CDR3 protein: CASSVAWAGGQETQYF. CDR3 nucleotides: TGTGCCAGCAGCGTAGCGTGGGCAGGGGGGCAAGAGACCCAGTACTTC.

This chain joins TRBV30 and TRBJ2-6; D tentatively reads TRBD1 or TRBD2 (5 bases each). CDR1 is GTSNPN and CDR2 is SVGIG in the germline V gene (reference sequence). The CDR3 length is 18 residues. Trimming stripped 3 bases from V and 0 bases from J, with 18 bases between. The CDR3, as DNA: TGTGCCTGGAGAGGGGCGGGCTCTTTGAGCTCTGGGGCCAACGTCCTGACTTTC. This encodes CAWRGAGSLSSGANVLTF. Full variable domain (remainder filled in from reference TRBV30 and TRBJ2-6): SQTIHQWPATLVQPVGSPLSLECTVEGTSNPNLYWYRQAAGRGLQLLFYSVGIGQISSEVPQNLSASRPQDRQFILSSKKLLLSDSGFYLCAWRGAGSLSSGANVLTFGAGSRLTVL.

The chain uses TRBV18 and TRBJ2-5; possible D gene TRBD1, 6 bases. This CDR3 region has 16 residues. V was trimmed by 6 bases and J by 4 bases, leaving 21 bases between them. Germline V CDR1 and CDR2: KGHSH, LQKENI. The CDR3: CASSPLPSRGGETQYF. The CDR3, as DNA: TGTGCCAGCTCCCCCCTTCCCAGCCGAGGGGGAGAGACCCAGTACTTC.

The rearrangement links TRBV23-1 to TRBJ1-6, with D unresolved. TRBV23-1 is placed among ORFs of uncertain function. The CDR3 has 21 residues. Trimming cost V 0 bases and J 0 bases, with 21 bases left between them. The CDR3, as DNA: TGCGCCAGCAGTCAATCAGTCGGGGTACACTATTTGAGCTCCTATAATTCACCCCTCCACTTT. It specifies CASSQSVGVHYLSSYNSPLHF.

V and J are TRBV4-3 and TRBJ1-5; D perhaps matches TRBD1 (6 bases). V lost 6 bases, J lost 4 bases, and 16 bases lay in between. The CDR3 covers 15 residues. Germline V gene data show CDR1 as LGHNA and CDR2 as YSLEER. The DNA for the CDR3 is TGCGCCAGCAGAGGACTGGGGGCGCTGAATCAGCCCCAGCATTTT. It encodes CASRGLGALNQPQHF.

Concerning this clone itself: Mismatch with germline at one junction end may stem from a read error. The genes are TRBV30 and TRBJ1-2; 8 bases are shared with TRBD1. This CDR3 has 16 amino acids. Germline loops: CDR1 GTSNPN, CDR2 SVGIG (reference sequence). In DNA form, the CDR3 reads TGTGCCTGGACTCTACCCGGCAGGGGGCGCGTATATGGTTACACCTTC. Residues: CAWTLPGRGRVYGYTF.

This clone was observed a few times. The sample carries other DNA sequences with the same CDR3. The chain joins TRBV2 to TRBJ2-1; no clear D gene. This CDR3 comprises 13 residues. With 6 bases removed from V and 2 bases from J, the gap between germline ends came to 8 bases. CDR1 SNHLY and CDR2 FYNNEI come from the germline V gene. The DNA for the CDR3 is TGTGCCAGCAGCGGCAGGACCTACAATGAGCAGTTCTTC. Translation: CASSGRTYNEQFF.

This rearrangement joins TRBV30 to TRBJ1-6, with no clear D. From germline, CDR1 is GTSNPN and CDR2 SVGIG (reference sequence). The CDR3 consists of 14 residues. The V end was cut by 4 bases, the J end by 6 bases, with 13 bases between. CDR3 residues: CAWNFRTGNSPLHF. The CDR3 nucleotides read TGTGCCTGGAATTTTAGGACCGGTAATTCACCCCTCCACTTT.

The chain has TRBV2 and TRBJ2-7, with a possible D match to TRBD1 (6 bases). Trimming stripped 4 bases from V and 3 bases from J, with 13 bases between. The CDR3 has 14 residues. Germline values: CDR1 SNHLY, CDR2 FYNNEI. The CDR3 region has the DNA TGTGCCAGCAGTGCAGGGGTTAAGGTCTACGAGCAGTACTTC. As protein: CASSAGVKVYEQYF.

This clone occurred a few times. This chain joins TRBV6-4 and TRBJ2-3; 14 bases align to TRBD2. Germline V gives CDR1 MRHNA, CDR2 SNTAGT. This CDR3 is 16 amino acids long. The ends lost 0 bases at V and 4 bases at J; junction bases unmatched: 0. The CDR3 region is CASSDSTSGGADTQYF. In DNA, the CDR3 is TGTGCCAGCAGTGACTCGACTAGCGGGGGGGCAGATACGCAGTATTTT.

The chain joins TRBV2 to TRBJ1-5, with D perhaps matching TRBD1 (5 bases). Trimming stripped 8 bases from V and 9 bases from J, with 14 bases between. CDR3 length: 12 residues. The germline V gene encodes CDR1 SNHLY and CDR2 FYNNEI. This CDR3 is CASLNRSRPQHF. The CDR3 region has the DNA TGTGCCAGCTTGAACAGGAGCCGGCCCCAGCATTTT.

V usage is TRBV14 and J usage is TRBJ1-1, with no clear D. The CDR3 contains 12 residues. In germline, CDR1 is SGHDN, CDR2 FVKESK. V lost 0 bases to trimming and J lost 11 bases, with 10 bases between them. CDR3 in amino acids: CASSQDADGAFF. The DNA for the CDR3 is TGTGCCAGCAGCCAAGATGCGGATGGGGCTTTCTTT.